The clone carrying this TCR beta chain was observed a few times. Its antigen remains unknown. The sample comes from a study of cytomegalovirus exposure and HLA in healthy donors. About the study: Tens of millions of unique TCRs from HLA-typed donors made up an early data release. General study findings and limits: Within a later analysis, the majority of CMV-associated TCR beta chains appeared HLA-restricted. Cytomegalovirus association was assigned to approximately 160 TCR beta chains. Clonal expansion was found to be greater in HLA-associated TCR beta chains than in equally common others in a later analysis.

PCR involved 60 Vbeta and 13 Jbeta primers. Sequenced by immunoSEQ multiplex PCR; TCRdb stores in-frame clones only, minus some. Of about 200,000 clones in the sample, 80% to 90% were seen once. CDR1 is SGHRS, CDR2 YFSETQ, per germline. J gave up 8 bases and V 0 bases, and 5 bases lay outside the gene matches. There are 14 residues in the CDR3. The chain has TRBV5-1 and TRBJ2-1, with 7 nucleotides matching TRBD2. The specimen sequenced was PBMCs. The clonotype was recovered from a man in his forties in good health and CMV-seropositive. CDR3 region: CASSLAPTSDEQFF. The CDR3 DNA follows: TGCGCCAGCAGCTTGGCCCCAACTAGCGATGAGCAGTTCTTC. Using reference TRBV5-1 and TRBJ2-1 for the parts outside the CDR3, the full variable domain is KAGVTQTPRYLIKTRGQQVTLSCSPISGHRSVSWYQQTPGQGLQFLFEYFSETQRNKGNFPGRFSGRQFSNSRSEMNVSTLELGDSALYLCASSLAPTSDEQFFGPGTRLTVL.